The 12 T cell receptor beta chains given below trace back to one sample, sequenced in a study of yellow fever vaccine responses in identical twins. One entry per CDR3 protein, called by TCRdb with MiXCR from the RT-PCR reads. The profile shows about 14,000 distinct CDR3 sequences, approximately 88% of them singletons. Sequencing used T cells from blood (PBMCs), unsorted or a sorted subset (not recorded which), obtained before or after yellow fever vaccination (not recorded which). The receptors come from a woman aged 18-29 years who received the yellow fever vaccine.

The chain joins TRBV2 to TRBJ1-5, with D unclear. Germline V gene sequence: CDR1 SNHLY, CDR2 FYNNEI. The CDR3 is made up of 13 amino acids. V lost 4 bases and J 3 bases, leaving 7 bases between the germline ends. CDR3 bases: TGTGCCAGCAGTGGGGCGGACAATCAGCCCCAGCATTTT. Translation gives CASSGADNQPQHF.

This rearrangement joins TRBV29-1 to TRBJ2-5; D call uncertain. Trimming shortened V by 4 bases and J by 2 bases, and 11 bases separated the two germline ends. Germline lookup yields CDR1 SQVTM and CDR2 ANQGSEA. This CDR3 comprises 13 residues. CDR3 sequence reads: CSVAKHLQETQYF. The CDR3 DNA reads TGCAGCGTTGCGAAGCACCTTCAAGAGACCCAGTACTTC.

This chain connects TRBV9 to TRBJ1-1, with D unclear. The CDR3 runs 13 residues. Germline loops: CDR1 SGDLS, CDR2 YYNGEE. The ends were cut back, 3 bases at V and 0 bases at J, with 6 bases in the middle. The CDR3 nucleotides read TGTGCCAGCAGCGAAGACCTGAACACTGAAGCTTTCTTT. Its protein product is CASSEDLNTEAFF.

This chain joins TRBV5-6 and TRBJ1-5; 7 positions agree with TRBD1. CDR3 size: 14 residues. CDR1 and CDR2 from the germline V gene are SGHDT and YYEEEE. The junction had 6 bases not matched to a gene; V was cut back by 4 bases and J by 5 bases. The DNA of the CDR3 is TGTGCCAGCAGCATGACAGGGAGGGATCAGCCCCAGCATTTT. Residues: CASSMTGRDQPQHF.

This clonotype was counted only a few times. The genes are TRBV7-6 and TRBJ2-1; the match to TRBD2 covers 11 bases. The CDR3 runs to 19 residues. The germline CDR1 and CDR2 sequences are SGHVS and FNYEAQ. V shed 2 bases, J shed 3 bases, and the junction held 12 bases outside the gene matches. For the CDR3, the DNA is TGTGCCAGCAGCTTATTAGTTTTGCTAGCGGGGGGAAGCTACAATGAGCAGTTCTTC. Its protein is CASSLLVLLAGGSYNEQFF.

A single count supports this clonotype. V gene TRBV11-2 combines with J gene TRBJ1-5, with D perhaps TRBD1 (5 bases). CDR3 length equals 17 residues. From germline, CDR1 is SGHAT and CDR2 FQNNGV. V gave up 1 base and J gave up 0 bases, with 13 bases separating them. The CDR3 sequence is CASSLVWGPYSNQPQHF. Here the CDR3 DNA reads TGTGCCAGCAGCTTAGTATGGGGCCCTTATAGCAATCAGCCCCAGCATTTT. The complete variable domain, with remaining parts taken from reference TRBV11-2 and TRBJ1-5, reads EAGVAQSPRYKIIEKRQSVAFWCNPISGHATLYWYQQILGQGPKLLIQFQNNGVVDDSQLPKDRFSAERLKGVDSTLKIQPAKLEDSAVYLCASSLVWGPYSNQPQHFGDGTRLSIL.

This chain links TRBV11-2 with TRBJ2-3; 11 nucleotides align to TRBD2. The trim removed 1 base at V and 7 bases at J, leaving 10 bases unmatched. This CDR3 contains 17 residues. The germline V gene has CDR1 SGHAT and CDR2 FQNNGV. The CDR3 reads CASSLVRLAGGPHTQYF. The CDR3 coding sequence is TGTGCCAGCAGCTTAGTTCGTTTAGCGGGAGGGCCGCATACGCAGTATTTT. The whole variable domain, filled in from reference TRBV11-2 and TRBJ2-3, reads EAGVAQSPRYKIIEKRQSVAFWCNPISGHATLYWYQQILGQGPKLLIQFQNNGVVDDSQLPKDRFSAERLKGVDSTLKIQPAKLEDSAVYLCASSLVRLAGGPHTQYFGPGTRLTVL.

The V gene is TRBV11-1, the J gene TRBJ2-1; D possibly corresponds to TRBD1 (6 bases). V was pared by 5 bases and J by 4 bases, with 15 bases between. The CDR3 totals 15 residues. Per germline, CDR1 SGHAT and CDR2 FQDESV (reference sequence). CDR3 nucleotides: TGTGCCAGCAGCCCATCCGGGACAAGTTACAATGAGCAGTTCTTC. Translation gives CASSPSGTSYNEQFF.

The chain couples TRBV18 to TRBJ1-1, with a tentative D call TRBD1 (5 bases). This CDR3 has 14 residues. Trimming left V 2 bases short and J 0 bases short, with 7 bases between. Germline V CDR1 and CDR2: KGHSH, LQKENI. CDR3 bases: TGTGCCAGCTCACCAATGGGGCTGAACACTGAAGCTTTCTTT. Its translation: CASSPMGLNTEAFF.

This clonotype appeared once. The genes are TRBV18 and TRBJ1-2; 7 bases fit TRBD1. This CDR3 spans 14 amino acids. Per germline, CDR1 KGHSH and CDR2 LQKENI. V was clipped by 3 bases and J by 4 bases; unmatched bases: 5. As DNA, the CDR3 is TGTGCCAGCTCACCGCCCCGGGACAGCTATGGCTACACCTTC. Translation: CASSPPRDSYGYTF.

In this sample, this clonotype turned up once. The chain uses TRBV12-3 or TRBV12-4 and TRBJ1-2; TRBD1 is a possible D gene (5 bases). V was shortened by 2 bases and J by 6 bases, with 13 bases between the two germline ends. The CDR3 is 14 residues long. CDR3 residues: CASSLQRGENGYTF. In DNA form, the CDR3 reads TGTGCCAGCAGTTTACAGCGAGGGGAGAATGGCTACACCTTC.

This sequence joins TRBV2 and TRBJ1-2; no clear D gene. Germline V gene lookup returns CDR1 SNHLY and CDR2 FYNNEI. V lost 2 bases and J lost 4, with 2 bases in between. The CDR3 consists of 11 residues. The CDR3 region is CASSEFYGYTF. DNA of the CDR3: TGTGCCAGCAGTGAATTCTATGGCTACACCTTC.